Shown below are 12 T cell receptor beta chains from a single sample sequenced in a study of blood T cell repertoires in COVID-19 (dated by TCRdb to the early 2020s). The library came from the immunoSEQ multiplex PCR assay. Entries here come from immuneACCESS through TCRdb and include only in-frame sequences with V and J called. Some clones fail to appear in such tables; in the studies checked, an unresolved V gene covers under half of the shortfall, and the cause of the remainder is unknown. Counted in this sample were over 400,000 clones; approximately 83% of them appeared once. Together, the top ten hold roughly 3.2% of the sample. The specimen sequenced was peripheral blood. The receptors originated from a human donor in a cohort sampled during active COVID-19.

J is TRBJ2-7 and V is TRBV15, with D perhaps matching TRBD2 (5 bases). The CDR3 has 19 residues. The germline V gene has CDR1 LNHNV and CDR2 YYDKDF (reference sequence). V lost 3 bases and J lost 2, with 26 bases in between. The CDR3 reads CATSRGYGIDLTFAYEQYF. The CDR3 DNA reads as TGTGCCACCAGCAGGGGATACGGGATAGACCTAACCTTTGCCTACGAGCAGTACTTC.

This chain connects TRBV19 to TRBJ2-3, with 10 bases lining up with TRBD1. The CDR3 is 14 residues long. Germline CDR1 LNHDA, CDR2 SQIVND (reference sequence). With V trimmed by 6 bases and J by 6 bases, 6 bases remained unmatched. The DNA of the CDR3 is TGTGCCAGTAGAAGACAGGGGGCTTGGGATACGCAGTATTTT. Translated: CASRRQGAWDTQYF.

The table lists this clone with a few counts. This chain connects TRBV7-3 to TRBJ2-2, with 8 bases identical to TRBD2. This CDR3 has 18 residues. J lost 4 bases, V lost 3 bases, and 13 bases had no gene match. The germline V gene encodes CDR1 SGHTA and CDR2 FQGTGA. The chain's CDR3 is CASSFIAGNKALTGELFF. As DNA, the CDR3 is TGTGCCAGCAGCTTCATAGCGGGAAACAAAGCCCTCACCGGGGAGCTGTTTTTT.

The chain carries TRBV19 and TRBJ1-5; 9 positions agree with TRBD1. Trimming removed 6 bases from V and 3 bases from J; junction bases left unmatched: 3. The germline V gene has CDR1 LNHDA and CDR2 SQIVND (reference sequence). CDR3 length: 14 amino acids. CDR3: CASSRDRANQPQHF. The CDR3 DNA follows: TGTGCCAGTAGCCGGGACAGGGCCAATCAGCCCCAGCATTTT.

The rearrangement uses TRBV28 and TRBJ1-2; D is possibly TRBD1 (5 bases). The V end was cut by 4 bases, the J end by 2 bases, with 20 bases between. CDR1 and CDR2 (germline): MDHEN, SYDVKM. The CDR3 spans 17 residues. This CDR3 reads CASSYLDSLGLNYGYTF. The DNA for the CDR3 is TGTGCCAGCAGTTACCTGGATTCGCTGGGGCTGAACTATGGCTACACCTTC.

CDR3 nucleotide sequence: TGTGCCAGCAGCCTCTCCCCGGACAGGGGGCTCGCCTACGAGCAGTACTTC. Translated, it gives CASSLSPDRGLAYEQYF. V gene TRBV21-1 combines with J gene TRBJ2-7; the DNA was not used to check the table's D call, TRBD1. TRBV21-1 is flagged as a pseudogene. The CDR3 loop spans 17 amino acids.

This chain uses TRBV6-5 with TRBJ2-6, with a possible D match to TRBD2 (5 bases). Germline assignment: CDR1 MNHEY and CDR2 SVGAGI. V dropped 4 bases and J dropped 0 bases, with 10 bases sitting between them. CDR3 length: 16 amino acids. The CDR3 loop is CASSWTVSSGANVLTF. Here the CDR3 DNA reads TGTGCCAGCAGTTGGACTGTCAGCTCTGGGGCCAACGTCCTGACTTTC.

The chain uses TRBV24-1 and TRBJ2-3; 7 nucleotides agree with TRBD2. Germline values: CDR1 KGHDR, CDR2 SFDVKD. Trimming at V came to 3 bases and at J to 1 base, leaving 3 bases not matched to a gene. The CDR3 consists of 15 residues. CDR3 amino acids: CATSDGAGGTDTQYF. CDR3 coding DNA: TGTGCCACCAGTGATGGGGCGGGAGGCACAGATACGCAGTATTTT.

The gene calls are TRBV7-9 and TRBJ2-2, with no clear D. Germline CDR1 and CDR2: SEHNR and FQNEAQ (reference sequence). The CDR3 runs to 17 residues. V was shortened by 4 bases and J by 1 base, with 16 bases between the two germline ends. CDR3 residues: CASSSMRPLKNTGELFF. CDR3 sequence (DNA): TGTGCCAGCAGCTCGATGCGCCCGCTGAAGAACACCGGGGAGCTGTTTTTT. Drawing the rest from reference TRBV7-9 and TRBJ2-2, the complete variable domain is DTGVSQNPRHKITKRGQNVTFRCDPISEHNRLYWYRQTLGQGPEFLTYFQNEAQLEKSRLLSDRFSAERPKGSFSTLEIQRTEQGDSAMYLCASSSMRPLKNTGELFFGEGSRLTVL.

The V gene is TRBV18, the J gene TRBJ1-1, with TRBD1 matching over 7 bases. The CDR3 runs to 16 residues. The germline gives CDR1 KGHSH, CDR2 LQKENI. V was pared by 6 bases and J by 1 base, with 11 bases of the junction left unmatched. The CDR3 is CASSYTGTASNTEAFF. The CDR3, as DNA: TGTGCCAGCTCGTACACCGGGACAGCGTCGAACACTGAAGCTTTCTTT.

The J gene is TRBJ1-2, the V gene TRBV19; no reliable D call. Between the trimmed V and J ends, which lost 5 bases and 3 bases, there was a span of 16 bases. The CDR3 extends over 15 amino acids. CDR1 is LNHDA, CDR2 SQIVND, per germline (reference sequence). In DNA form, the CDR3 reads TGTGCCAGTAGTTCCATCGGAGGGAGGGACTATGGCTACACCTTC. It specifies CASSSIGGRDYGYTF.

The J gene is TRBJ2-2, the V gene TRBV5-1; the match to TRBD2 covers 13 bases. The CDR3 runs 19 residues. The V gene's germline CDR1 is SGHRS and CDR2 YFSETQ. V trimming: 4 bases; J trimming: 2 bases; junction bases outside the gene matches: 11. CDR3: CASSRSARTSGGNTGELFF. The DNA for the CDR3 is TGCGCCAGCAGCCGTTCGGCCCGGACTAGCGGGGGCAACACCGGGGAGCTGTTTTTT. Complete variable domain (other parts from reference TRBV5-1 and TRBJ2-2): KAGVTQTPRYLIKTRGQQVTLSCSPISGHRSVSWYQQTPGQGLQFLFEYFSETQRNKGNFPGRFSGRQFSNSRSEMNVSTLELGDSALYLCASSRSARTSGGNTGELFFGEGSRLTVL.